Reported below is one T cell receptor (beta chain). The primer mix had 60 Vbeta and 13 Jbeta primers. Sequencing was performed with immunoSEQ multiplex PCR; in TCRdb, only in-frame clones are kept and a portion is missing. Here the sample spans 160,000 or so clones, around 79% being singletons. The sample comes from a study of cytomegalovirus exposure and HLA in healthy donors. Germline V gives CDR1 DFQATT, CDR2 SNEGSKA (reference sequence). V was trimmed by 7 bases and J by 0 bases, leaving 3 bases between them. The CDR3 length is 10 residues. The receptor was isolated from a woman in her thirties or forties in good health and CMV-seronegative. The material sequenced was PBMCs. This sequence joins TRBV20-1 and TRBJ1-1; D is unclear. CDR3 sequence (DNA): TGCAGTGTATTGAACACTGAAGCTTTCTTT. Amino acid sequence: CSVLNTEAFF.